These T cell receptor beta chains were read from a single sample in a study of cytomegalovirus exposure and HLA in healthy donors. Measured with immunoSEQ multiplex PCR; TCRdb has only the in-frame clones, and not every one. The repertoire holds some 200,000 clones, with roughly 82% as singletons. The specimen was PBMCs. Receptor source: a woman in her 30s in good health and CMV-seropositive. Both conserved end residues are part of each CDR3. Fields, in order: J gene, V gene, D gene, clone size, CDR3 DNA, CDR3 protein. A D gene is named only where the DNA matches it firmly. Part of the rows lack a size; the others show once, few, many or a class for expanded clones.

TRBJ2-1,TRBV9,-,-,TGTGCCAGCAGCGTAGTTTCGGGAGAGGGGGAGCAGTTCTTC,CASSVVSGEGEQFF
TRBJ1-1,TRBV30,-,-,TGTGCCTGGAGTCTGACACCGAACACTGAAGCTTTCTTT,CAWSLTPNTEAFF
TRBJ1-2,TRBV7-2,-,-,TGTGCCAGCAGCTGGGGTGTCGGGGGGCTGTCGGAAGGCTACACCTTC,CASSWGVGGLSEGYTF
TRBJ2-3,TRBV7-2,TRBD1,-,TGTGCCAGCAGCTTAGCGTGGGGGACAGGGATTAGCACAGATACGCAGTATTTT,CASSLAWGTGISTDTQYF
TRBJ2-1,TRBV6-5,TRBD2,-,TGTGCCAGCAGTTATTCCTCGGGACTAGCGGTTAATGAGCAGTTCTTC,CASSYSSGLAVNEQFF
TRBJ1-1,TRBV2,TRBD1,-,TGTGCCAGCAGCGGGGACAGGAACACTGAAGCTTTCTTT,CASSGDRNTEAFF
TRBJ2-1,TRBV6-1,-,-,TGTGCCAGCAGTAAGGGGCTTTATGAGCAGTTCTTC,CASSKGLYEQFF
TRBJ2-5,TRBV29-1,-,-,TGCAGCGTTGACAGGGCAGAGACCCAGTACTTC,CSVDRAETQYF
TRBJ2-1,TRBV7-9,-,-,TGTGCCAGCAGCCAAATACCCGACAGAGTCTACAATGAGCAGTTCTTC,CASSQIPDRVYNEQFF
TRBJ1-2,TRBV7-9,-,-,TGTGCCAGCAGCCCCCCTGATGAGTACTACAATGGCTACACCTTC,CASSPPDEYYNGYTF
TRBJ1-1,TRBV20-1,-,-,TGCAGTGCTAGACCAAAACTTGAAGCTTTCTTT,CSARPKLEAFF
TRBJ1-1,TRBV18,TRBD1,-,TGTGCCAGCTCACCCAGGACAGGGGGGACCACTGAAGCTTTCTTT,CASSPRTGGTTEAFF
TRBJ2-3,TRBV15,TRBD2,-,TGTGCCACCAGCAGAGGGACTAGCGGGAGGACAGATACGCAGTATTTT,CATSRGTSGRTDTQYF
TRBJ2-1,TRBV29-1,-,-,TGCAGCGTTGAGGGGCAGGGGAATTTTAATAGGTACAATGAGCAGTTCTTC,CSVEGQGNFNRYNEQFF
TRBJ1-1,TRBV11-1,-,-,TGTGCCAGCAGCTTAAAGACTCTGAACACTGAAGCTTTCTTT,CASSLKTLNTEAFF
TRBJ1-5,TRBV5-6,-,-,TGTGCCAGCAGCTTTGGGCGCAATCAGCCCCAGCATTTT,CASSFGRNQPQHF
TRBJ2-1,TRBV9,TRBD2,-,TGTGCCAGCAGCTTCGGGACTAGCGGCCTCTCCTACAATGAGCAGTTCTTC,CASSFGTSGLSYNEQFF
TRBJ1-2,TRBV19,TRBD1,few,TGTGCCAGTTCGACCTTTGACAGGGGCGCTCACACCTTC,CASSTFDRGAHTF
TRBJ2-6,TRBV29-1,TRBD1,-,TGCAGCGTTCGGACGGGACAGTCGATTGGGGCCAACGTCCTGACTTTC,CSVRTGQSIGANVLTF
TRBJ2-7,TRBV2,-,few,TGTGCCAGCAATCCGTACGAGCAGTACTTC,CASNPYEQYF
TRBJ2-5,TRBV6-1,-,-,TGTGCCAGCAGTGAAGGGATCGGGGAGACCCAGTACTTC,CASSEGIGETQYF
TRBJ1-1,TRBV29-1,TRBD1,-,TGCAGCGCTATACAACAGGGGGCGGTTGGCGCTTTCTTT,CSAIQQGAVGAFF
TRBJ1-1,TRBV7-6,TRBD1,-,TGTGCCAGCAGCTTAATTGGGACAGAAAGCATGAACACTGAAGCTTTCTTT,CASSLIGTESMNTEAFF
TRBJ2-7,TRBV6-5,TRBD2,-,TGTGCCAGCAGTTTTAGCGGGTACGAGCAGTACTTC,CASSFSGYEQYF
TRBJ1-5,TRBV6-6,TRBD1,once,TGTGCCAGCAGACCGGACAGGGGAGTTAGCAATCAGCCCCAGCATTTT,CASRPDRGVSNQPQHF
TRBJ1-2,TRBV6-6,TRBD1,-,TGTGCCAGCAGGACCGGGACAGGGATACGTTACACCTTC,CASRTGTGIRYTF
TRBJ2-4,TRBV28,TRBD2,-,TGTGCCAGCCGGGAGGTGGGAAACATTCAGTACTTC,CASREVGNIQYF
TRBJ2-1,TRBV5-1,-,-,TGCGCCAGCAGCAACCGACAAGACAATGAGCAGTTCTTC,CASSNRQDNEQFF
TRBJ2-2,TRBV5-8,-,-,TGTGCCAGCAGACTGGGAGCGAACACCGGGGAGCTGTTTTTT,CASRLGANTGELFF
TRBJ1-5,TRBV6-1,TRBD1,-,TGTGCCAGCAGTGAACTTCTTAGCGGACAGGGGCTCAATCAGCCCCAGCATTTT,CASSELLSGQGLNQPQHF
TRBJ2-7,TRBV11-2,TRBD1,few,TGTGCCAGCAGCCCTCCACAGGGGTCCTACGAGCAGTACTTC,CASSPPQGSYEQYF
TRBJ1-1,TRBV28,-,few,TGTGCCAGCTCGGTGAGTTTGCACACTGAAGCTTTCTTT,CASSVSLHTEAFF
TRBJ1-2,TRBV5-1,-,-,TGCGCCAGCAGCATACAGGATGACTATGGCTACACCTTC,CASSIQDDYGYTF
TRBJ2-3,TRBV19,-,-,TGTGCCACGCTAGCGGATACGCAGTATTTT,CATLADTQYF
TRBJ1-5,TRBV6-1,-,-,TGTGCCAGCTTCCCAGGGCCTAGGGGCAATCAGCCCCAGCATTTT,CASFPGPRGNQPQHF
TRBJ2-7,TRBV5-8,TRBD1,-,TGTGCCAGCAGCTTGACCGGACAGGGGAACTACGAGCAGTACTTC,CASSLTGQGNYEQYF
TRBJ2-5,TRBV23-1,-,-,TGCGCCAGCAGTCGCGGGGGCGCGGAGACCCAGTACTTC,CASSRGGAETQYF
TRBJ2-6,TRBV5-1,-,-,TGCGCCAGCAGCTTGGGCGGCTCTGGGGCCAACGTCCTGACTTTC,CASSLGGSGANVLTF
TRBJ2-2,TRBV13,-,-,TGTGCCAGCAGCCGCGGACAAGTCACCGGGGAGCTGTTTTTT,CASSRGQVTGELFF